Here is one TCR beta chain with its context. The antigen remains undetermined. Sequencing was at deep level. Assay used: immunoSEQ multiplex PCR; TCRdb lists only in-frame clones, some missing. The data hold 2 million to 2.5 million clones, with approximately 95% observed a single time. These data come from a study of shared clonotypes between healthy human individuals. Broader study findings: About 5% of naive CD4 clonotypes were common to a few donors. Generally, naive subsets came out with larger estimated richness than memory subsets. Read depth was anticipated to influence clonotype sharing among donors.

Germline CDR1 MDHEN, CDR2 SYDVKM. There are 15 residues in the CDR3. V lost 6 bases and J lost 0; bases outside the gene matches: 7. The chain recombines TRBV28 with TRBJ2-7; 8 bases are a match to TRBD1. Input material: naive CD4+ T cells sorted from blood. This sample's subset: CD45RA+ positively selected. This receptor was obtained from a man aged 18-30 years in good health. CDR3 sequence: CASRSGQASSYEQYF. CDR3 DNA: TGTGCCAGCAGATCGGGACAGGCGAGCTCCTACGAGCAGTACTTC.